A single sample is the source of the 18 T cell receptor beta chains below, sequenced in a study of early stage breast cancer tumors. Profiling relied on immunoSEQ multiplex PCR, and the TCRdb table lists in-frame clones only, not all of them. The sample holds about 72,000 clones, approximately 79% seen once. Sequenced input: blood. The receptor set was obtained from a person between 60 and 70 years old with breast cancer.

CDR3 residues: CASSPASGTPEKLFF. CDR3 in DNA: TGTGCCAGCTCACCCGCCTCCGGGACACCCGAAAAACTGTTTTTT. The rearrangement joins TRBV18 to TRBJ1-4; possible D gene TRBD1, 6 bases. The V and J ends lost 3 bases and 8 bases respectively, with 16 bases between them. Germline values: CDR1 KGHSH, CDR2 LQKENI. The CDR3 runs to 15 residues.

The chain recombines TRBV18 with TRBJ1-2; 9 bases map to TRBD1. The CDR3 is 13 amino acids. CDR1 and CDR2 (germline): KGHSH, LQKENI. The J segment lost 7 bases and the V segment lost 6 bases, leaving 6 bases of the junction unmatched. The CDR3 DNA reads as TGTGCCAGCTCTCAAACAGGGGGCAGTGGCTACACCTTC. Its protein is CASSQTGGSGYTF.

CDR3 amino acids: CASSSHGGGETQYF. For the CDR3, the DNA is TGTGCCAGCAGTTCCCACGGAGGGGGAGAGACCCAGTACTTC. V usage is TRBV27 and J usage is TRBJ2-5, with D perhaps assigned TRBD1 or TRBD2 (6 bases each). Germline values: CDR1 MNHEY, CDR2 SMNVEV (reference sequence). The CDR3 sequence is 14 residues long. V lost 4 bases and J 4 bases, leaving 13 bases between the germline ends.

The rearrangement links TRBV5-4 to TRBJ2-5, with 8 bases identical to TRBD1. From germline, CDR1 is SGHNT and CDR2 YYREEE (reference sequence). With 0 bases clipped from V and 7 bases from J, the junction kept 8 bases outside the gene matches. The length of the CDR3 is 15 residues. CDR3 sequence reads: CASSLGQGLRGTQYF. CDR3 nucleotides: TGTGCCAGCAGCTTGGGACAGGGGTTAAGAGGGACCCAGTACTTC.

This chain uses TRBV5-1 with TRBJ1-1, with D possibly matching TRBD1 (6 bases). CDR1 SGHRS and CDR2 YFSETQ come from the germline V gene. The ends were cut back, 4 bases at V and 0 bases at J, with 16 bases in the middle. The CDR3 has 16 residues. DNA for the CDR3: TGCGCCAGCAGCCCGGGACACTCTTACATGAACACTGAAGCTTTCTTT. It yields the protein CASSPGHSYMNTEAFF.

The chain employs TRBV7-2 and TRBJ2-3, with TRBD2 matching 15 bases. The V segment lost 5 bases and the J segment 6 bases; nucleotides outside the gene matches: 6. This CDR3 contains 16 residues. Germline-derived CDR1 and CDR2 are SGHTA and FQGNSA. In nucleotides, the CDR3 is TGTGCCAGCAGCCCCGGACTAGCGGGAGGGCTTGATACGCAGTATTTT. Its protein is CASSPGLAGGLDTQYF. Supplemented by reference TRBV7-2 and TRBJ2-3, the full variable domain reads GAGVSQSPSNKVTEKGKDVELRCDPISGHTALYWYRQSLGQGLEFLIYFQGNSAPDKSGLPSDRFSAERTGGSVSTLTIQRTQQEDSAVYLCASSPGLAGGLDTQYFGPGTRLTVL.

J is TRBJ2-5 and V is TRBV6-1; possible D gene TRBD1, 5 bases. This CDR3 is 16 amino acids long. Trimming took 3 bases from V and 2 from J, leaving 16 bases between them. CDR1 is MNHNS and CDR2 is SASEGT in the germline V gene. CDR3 in amino acids: CASSDATVQIQETQYF. The CDR3 DNA follows: TGTGCCAGCAGTGATGCGACAGTGCAAATACAAGAGACCCAGTACTTC.

The chain is built from TRBV4-1 and TRBJ2-6; D not resolved. Germline V CDR1 and CDR2: MGHRA, YSYEKL. This CDR3 has 14 residues. V lost 0 bases, J lost 10 bases, and 10 bases lay in between. The DNA for the CDR3 is TGCGCCAGCAGCCAAGACGGCCTTGGAAACGTCCTGACTTTC. Translated: CASSQDGLGNVLTF.

This clone was detected only a few times. V is TRBV4-1 and J is TRBJ1-1, with D maybe TRBD1 (5 bases). V dropped 7 bases and J dropped 8 bases, with 20 bases sitting between them. The germline V gene encodes CDR1 MGHRA and CDR2 YSYEKL. CDR3 size: 14 residues. The CDR3 is CASTERGRDQEAFF. The CDR3 coding sequence is TGCGCCAGCACCGAACGGGGCCGAGACCAAGAAGCTTTCTTT.

The chain employs TRBV25-1 and TRBJ2-5; possibly TRBD1 or TRBD2 for D (6 bases each). Between the trimmed V and J ends, which lost 6 bases and 5 bases, there was a span of 19 bases. CDR1 is MGHDK and CDR2 is SYGVNS in the germline V gene. This CDR3 contains 15 residues. The CDR3 sequence is CASSSSTGAGETQYF. CDR3 in DNA: TGTGCCAGCAGCTCCTCCACGGGGGCGGGGGAGACCCAGTACTTC. The complete variable domain, with remaining parts taken from reference TRBV25-1 and TRBJ2-5, reads EADIYQTPRYLVIGTGKKITLECSQTMGHDKMYWYQQDPGMELHLIHYSYGVNSTEKGDLSSESTVSRIRTEHFPLTLESARPSHTSQYLCASSSSTGAGETQYFGPGTRLLVL.

This clone was detected a few times. The chain has TRBV5-1 and TRBJ2-7, with a possible D match to TRBD1 (5 bases). The CDR3 has 15 residues. From germline, CDR1 is SGHRS and CDR2 YFSETQ. V dropped 0 bases and J dropped 9 bases, with 19 bases sitting between them. The CDR3 protein is CASSLAGRAPSLQYF. The CDR3 coding sequence is TGCGCCAGCAGCTTGGCGGGCAGGGCCCCCTCCTTGCAGTACTTC.

The table lists this clone with a count of one. This rearrangement joins TRBV6-1 to TRBJ2-7, with D possibly being TRBD1 (5 bases). CDR3 length: 11 amino acids. Trimming shortened V by 3 bases and J by 9 bases, and 9 bases separated the two germline ends. CDR1 is MNHNS, CDR2 SASEGT, per germline. The CDR3 coding sequence is TGTGCCAGCAGTGACTACCAGGGGCAGTACTTC. Residues: CASSDYQGQYF.

V gene TRBV7-2 combines with J gene TRBJ1-5, with 12 bases lining up with TRBD1. This CDR3 comprises 17 residues. The V segment lost 2 bases and the J segment 7 bases; nucleotides outside the gene matches: 9. Germline CDR1 and CDR2: SGHTA and FQGNSA. CDR3 amino acids: CASSLRGTGGLGQPQHF. The CDR3 bases are TGTGCCAGCAGCTTAAGGGGGACAGGGGGCCTGGGGCAGCCCCAGCATTTT.

The rearrangement joins TRBV6-5 to TRBJ2-3; 8 bases match TRBD2. Germline values: CDR1 MNHEY, CDR2 SVGAGI. With V trimmed by 0 bases and J by 2 bases, 1 base remained unmatched. There are 15 residues in the CDR3. CDR3 loop: CASSYSLAVTDTQYF. The CDR3 DNA is TGTGCCAGCAGTTACTCACTAGCGGTCACAGATACGCAGTATTTT.

This sequence joins TRBV30 and TRBJ1-5; TRBD1 aligns across 7 bases. The CDR3 runs 16 residues. V shed 2 bases and J 7 bases; nucleotides not matched to a gene: 14. The germline CDR1 and CDR2 sequences are GTSNPN and SVGIG (reference sequence). The CDR3 is CAWSKPVTGRGQPQHF. The CDR3 DNA reads as TGTGCCTGGAGTAAACCGGTGACAGGGCGTGGGCAGCCCCAGCATTTT.

The chain employs TRBV5-5 and TRBJ2-7; D unclear. Germline-derived CDR1 and CDR2 are SGHKS and YYEKEE (reference sequence). The CDR3 totals 15 residues. With 0 bases removed from V and 0 bases from J, the gap between germline ends came to 10 bases. The CDR3 DNA reads TGTGCCAGCAGCTTGGTGCCAGCATCCTCCTACGAGCAGTACTTC. It yields the protein CASSLVPASSYEQYF.

The J gene is TRBJ1-2, the V gene TRBV6-4, with D uncertain. V was shortened by 6 bases and J by 6 bases, with 17 bases between the two germline ends. From germline, CDR1 is MRHNA and CDR2 SNTAGT. The CDR3 totals 14 residues. The DNA of the CDR3 is TGTGCCAGCAGCGCCACCCTAGGAACCGATGGCTACACCTTC. This codes for CASSATLGTDGYTF.

The chain carries TRBV18 and TRBJ2-4; 11 bases fit TRBD1. V gave up 9 bases and J gave up 9 bases; unmatched junction bases: 7. Per the germline V gene, CDR1 is KGHSH and CDR2 is LQKENI. The CDR3 is 13 amino acids. CDR3 amino acids: CASSTGTGGIQYF. CDR3 coding DNA: TGTGCCAGTTCAACCGGGACAGGGGGCATTCAGTACTTC.